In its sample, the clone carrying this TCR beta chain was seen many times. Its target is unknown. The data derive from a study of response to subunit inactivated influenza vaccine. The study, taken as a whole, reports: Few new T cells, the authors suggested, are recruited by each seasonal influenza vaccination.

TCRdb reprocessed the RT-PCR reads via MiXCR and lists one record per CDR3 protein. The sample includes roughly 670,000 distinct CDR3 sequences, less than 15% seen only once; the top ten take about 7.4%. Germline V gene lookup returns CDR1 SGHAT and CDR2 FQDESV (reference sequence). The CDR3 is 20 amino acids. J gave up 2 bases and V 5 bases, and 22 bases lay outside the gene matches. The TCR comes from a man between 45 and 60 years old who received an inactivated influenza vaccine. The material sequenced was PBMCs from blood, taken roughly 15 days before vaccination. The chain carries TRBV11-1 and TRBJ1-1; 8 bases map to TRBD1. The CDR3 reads CASSSKTGVGVFILNTEAFF. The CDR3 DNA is TGTGCCAGCAGCAGCAAGACAGGGGTCGGCGTCTTTATTCTAAACACTGAAGCTTTCTTT.